A single sample is the source of the 21 T cell receptor beta chains below, sequenced in a study of identical twins. TCRdb ran MiXCR on the 5' RACE reads and lists one entry per CDR3 protein. Of 690,000 or so distinct CDR3 sequences in the sample, over 8.5% were seen once. The sample also formed part of further work on yellow fever vaccine responses in identical twins.

Sequencing was performed on PBMCs. These receptors were obtained from a woman between 18 and 29 years old in good health.

This clonotype was counted ten times or more. The V gene is TRBV19, the J gene TRBJ2-1; maybe TRBD2 (6 bases). This CDR3 is 10 amino acids long. V was cut by 8 bases and J by 10 bases, with 9 bases left in between. Germline V gene sequence: CDR1 LNHDA, CDR2 SQIVND (reference sequence). The CDR3 bases are TGTGCCAGTGGTAGCGGCGAGCAGTTCTTC. Translating gives CASGSGEQFF.

There are many counts of this clonotype. The chain joins TRBV10-3 to TRBJ2-6; a possible D gene is TRBD1 (7 bases). CDR1 and CDR2 from the germline V gene are ENHRY and SYGVKD. The CDR3 has 17 residues. Trimming took 7 bases from V and 1 from J, leaving 17 bases between them. The CDR3 DNA is TGTGCCATCACTCCGACAGGGAGGACGTCTGGGGCCAACGTCCTGACTTTC. It yields the protein CAITPTGRTSGANVLTF.

This clonotype has only a few counts. The chain employs TRBV2 and TRBJ1-6; 10 bases line up with TRBD1. CDR3 length: 14 residues. Per germline, CDR1 SNHLY and CDR2 FYNNEI. V gave up 6 bases and J gave up 8 bases; unmatched junction bases: 4. The CDR3: CASRGTGAHSPLHF. In DNA, the CDR3 is TGTGCCAGCAGGGGGACAGGGGCTCATTCACCCCTCCACTTT.

The rearrangement joins TRBV28 to TRBJ2-7; D may be TRBD2 (5 bases). This CDR3 has 15 residues. V was cut by 6 bases and J by 5 bases, with 20 bases left in between. CDR1 is MDHEN and CDR2 is SYDVKM in the germline V gene. The CDR3 here is CASRGVGVANHEQYF. In DNA, the CDR3 is TGTGCCAGCAGAGGTGTCGGGGTCGCGAACCACGAGCAGTACTTC.

This clonotype was picked up many times. V is TRBV10-3 and J is TRBJ2-7, with D unresolved. The CDR3 extends over 14 amino acids. V was pared by 6 bases and J by 2 bases, with 14 bases between. The germline gives CDR1 ENHRY, CDR2 SYGVKD. The CDR3 loop is CAISPSSDTYEQYF. For the CDR3, the DNA is TGTGCCATCAGCCCCTCCAGTGACACCTACGAGCAGTACTTC.

This clonotype was picked up a small number of times. CDR3 coding DNA: TGTGCCAGCAGCTTAAGAGCACAAACTAGCACAGATACGCAGTATTTT. It yields the protein CASSLRAQTSTDTQYF. The rearrangement links TRBV7-9 to TRBJ2-3; D is ambiguous. The germline V and J ends were trimmed by 2 bases and 0 bases, with 12 bases remaining between them. Germline V gives CDR1 SEHNR, CDR2 FQNEAQ (reference sequence). This CDR3 has 16 amino acids.

This clonotype showed up many times. The chain couples TRBV9 to TRBJ2-5; D gene unclear. The germline CDR1 and CDR2 sequences are SGDLS and YYNGEE. V shed 0 bases and J shed 4 bases, with 10 bases lying between them. CDR3 size: 14 residues. CDR3 residues: CASSVDVGSETQYF. As DNA, the CDR3 is TGTGCCAGCAGCGTAGATGTAGGTTCAGAGACCCAGTACTTC.

In this sample, this clonotype turned up a few times. The chain recombines TRBV11-2 with TRBJ2-1; no clear D. Trimming cost V 5 bases and J 15 bases, with 26 bases left between them. The CDR3 has 15 residues. The V gene's germline CDR1 is SGHAT and CDR2 FQNNGV. CDR3 in amino acids: CASSDGPAGMAGLFF. In DNA form, the CDR3 reads TGTGCCAGCAGCGACGGACCCGCCGGAATGGCTGGTTTGTTCTTC. Full variable domain (missing parts from reference TRBV11-2 and TRBJ2-1): EAGVAQSPRYKIIEKRQSVAFWCNPISGHATLYWYQQILGQGPKLLIQFQNNGVVDDSQLPKDRFSAERLKGVDSTLKIQPAKLEDSAVYLCASSDGPAGMAGLFFGPGTRLTVL.

This clonotype was counted at least ten times. The chain recombines TRBV5-1 with TRBJ2-2, with TRBD1 identical over 9 bases. In germline, CDR1 is SGHRS, CDR2 YFSETQ. J gave up 6 bases and V 2 bases, and 5 bases lay outside the gene matches. The length of the CDR3 is 15 residues. CDR3 sequence (DNA): TGCGCCAGCAGCTTACCGGGACAGGGCTCCGGGGAGCTGTTTTTT. This translates into CASSLPGQGSGELFF.

The V and J genes are TRBV7-9 and TRBJ2-5, with D tentatively TRBD2 (6 bases). The length of the CDR3 is 15 residues. The V end lost 5 bases, the J end lost 3 bases, and 16 bases lay between the germline ends. Looked up from germline, CDR1 is SEHNR and CDR2 is FQNEAQ (reference sequence). In nucleotides, the CDR3 is TGTGCCAGCAGCACCTCGGGCGGGGTGAAAGAGACCCAGTACTTC. This encodes CASSTSGGVKETQYF.

The V call is TRBV5-1, the J call TRBJ1-1; D is perhaps TRBD1 (5 bases). The CDR3 is 16 amino acids. V was trimmed by 3 bases and J by 4 bases, leaving 19 bases between them. CDR1 is SGHRS, CDR2 YFSETQ, per germline. The DNA for the CDR3 is TGCGCCAGCAGCTGGGACCGGGAGACCGGTGGCACTGAAGCTTTCTTT. Protein product: CASSWDRETGGTEAFF.

This clonotype was seen ten or more times. The rearrangement links TRBV12-3 or TRBV12-4 to TRBJ2-1, with 10 nucleotides matching TRBD2. The trim removed 5 bases at V and 1 base at J, leaving 5 bases unmatched. This CDR3 comprises 16 residues. The CDR3: CASSLLAGASYNEQFF. CDR3 nucleotide sequence: TGTGCCAGCAGTCTGCTAGCGGGAGCGTCCTACAATGAGCAGTTCTTC.

The gene calls are TRBV7-2 and TRBJ2-1; D possibly corresponds to TRBD2 (5 bases). V was pared by 1 base and J by 14 bases, with 15 bases between. The CDR3 is 13 amino acids. Germline-derived CDR1 and CDR2 are SGHTA and FQGNSA. This CDR3 is CASSLGAAGREFF. The CDR3 nucleotides are TGTGCCAGCAGCTTAGGAGCGGCAGGAAGGGAGTTCTTC.

The V gene is TRBV20-1, the J gene TRBJ2-7; D might be TRBD2 (7 bases). The V end was cut by 3 bases, the J end by 4 bases, with 19 bases between. This CDR3 is built from 15 residues. Per germline, CDR1 DFQATT and CDR2 SNEGSKA (reference sequence). The CDR3 loop reads CSARSPGGRTYEQYF. CDR3 bases: TGCAGTGCTAGGTCCCCCGGGGGGCGTACGTACGAGCAGTACTTC.

This clonotype appeared many times. The gene calls are TRBV25-1 and TRBJ2-3; D tentatively reads TRBD1 or TRBD2 (6 bases each). The CDR3 has 16 amino acids. V gave up 8 bases and J gave up 8 bases, with 26 bases separating them. Germline V gives CDR1 MGHDK, CDR2 SYGVNS. CDR3 in DNA: TGTGCCAGCCCCAAGGCTAAAGGGGGGCGGCCTTTTACGCAGTATTTT. Amino acids: CASPKAKGGRPFTQYF.

In this sample, this clonotype turned up many times. This chain connects TRBV6-1 to TRBJ2-1, with 7 positions matching TRBD1. The V gene's germline CDR1 is MNHNS and CDR2 SASEGT. The CDR3 runs 14 residues. Trimming took 10 bases from V and 4 from J; bases not matched to a gene: 10. For the CDR3, the DNA is TGTGCCACAGTGAAGGGGACAGAGTACAATGAGCAGTTCTTC. Its protein product is CATVKGTEYNEQFF.

The chain uses TRBV3-1 and TRBJ2-5, with D unresolved. This CDR3 has 15 residues. The germline V and J ends were trimmed by 1 base and 1 base, with 10 bases remaining between them. CDR1 and CDR2 (germline): LGHDT, YNNKEL (reference sequence). CDR3 sequence reads: CASSQGTVLQETQYF. The DNA of the CDR3 is TGTGCCAGCAGCCAAGGAACCGTACTCCAAGAGACCCAGTACTTC.

The table lists this clonotype with many counts. The chain has TRBV12-3 or TRBV12-4 and TRBJ1-5, with D unresolved. V lost 0 bases and J lost 2, with 8 bases in between. The CDR3 sequence is 15 residues long. The CDR3 DNA follows: TGTGCCAGCAGTTTAGCGCGGATCGGCAATCAGCCCCAGCATTTT. Amino acids: CASSLARIGNQPQHF.

The CDR3 nucleotides read TGCAGTGCTAGAGATCCGGACAGTGAGAACACTGAAGCTTTCTTT. It yields the protein CSARDPDSENTEAFF. The V call is TRBV20-1, the J call TRBJ1-1, with D perhaps TRBD1 (6 bases). The germline V and J ends were trimmed by 0 bases and 1 base, with 12 bases remaining between them. The length of the CDR3 is 15 residues. The germline V gene encodes CDR1 DFQATT and CDR2 SNEGSKA (reference sequence).

This clonotype has a handful of counts. DNA of the CDR3: TGCAGTGCTAGGAGGATTGACAGGGGTGGGGAGACCCAGTACTTC. Residues: CSARRIDRGGETQYF. The V and J genes are TRBV20-1 and TRBJ2-5, with 8 positions matching TRBD1. Trimming at V came to 3 bases and at J to 5 bases, leaving 11 bases not matched to a gene. Germline V gives CDR1 DFQATT, CDR2 SNEGSKA (reference sequence). The CDR3 spans 15 residues.

This clonotype was found many times. V gene TRBV12-3 or TRBV12-4 combines with J gene TRBJ2-7; possibly TRBD1 or TRBD2 for D (6 bases each). The CDR3 has 14 residues. The ends were cut back, 6 bases at V and 2 bases at J, with 14 bases in the middle. CDR3 sequence (DNA): TGTGCCAGCAGGGAGGGACACGGAGCCTACGAGCAGTACTTC. It codes for CASREGHGAYEQYF.